What follows are 19 T cell receptor beta chains derived from one specimen sequenced in a study of blood T cell repertoires in COVID-19. Sequencing used immunoSEQ multiplex PCR; TCRdb keeps in-frame clones, though not all of them. The data show 350,000 or so clones, around 90% seen once. Sequencing was carried out using peripheral blood. These receptors all come from a man between 18 and 35 years old with active or convalescent COVID-19.

This clone was seen a single time. The gene calls are TRBV18 and TRBJ1-2; no firm D call. Germline V lookup: CDR1 KGHSH, CDR2 LQKENI. The CDR3 is made up of 12 amino acids. The ends were cut back, 3 bases at V and 8 bases at J, with 10 bases in the middle. The CDR3 reads CASSPLGEGYTF. Written as DNA, the CDR3 is TGTGCCAGCTCACCCCTTGGGGAGGGCTACACCTTC.

This clone came up a few times. The chain carries TRBV25-1 and TRBJ1-1; TRBD1 is a possible D gene (6 bases). Between the trimmed V and J ends, which lost 6 bases and 1 base, there was a span of 6 bases. The CDR3 loop spans 12 amino acids. Germline values: CDR1 MGHDK, CDR2 SYGVNS. The CDR3 loop is CASRGQNTEAFF. The CDR3 region has the DNA TGTGCCAGCAGGGGACAGAACACTGAAGCTTTCTTT.

The J gene is TRBJ1-1, the V gene TRBV7-3, with D tentatively TRBD1 (5 bases). The CDR3 has 15 residues. The germline CDR1 and CDR2 sequences are SGHTA and FQGTGA. Trimming took off 0 bases at V and 1 base at J, with 9 bases between the two ends. CDR3 sequence reads: CASSLTNGQNTEAFF. DNA for the CDR3: TGTGCCAGCAGCTTAACTAACGGACAGAACACTGAAGCTTTCTTT.

The chain is built from TRBV6-5 and TRBJ1-5; D is possibly TRBD1 (6 bases). Germline V gene data show CDR1 as MNHEY and CDR2 as SVGAGI. The CDR3 is 14 amino acids. Between the trimmed V and J ends, which lost 6 bases and 4 bases, there was a span of 13 bases. The chain's CDR3 is CASRTAQGNQPQHF. CDR3 bases: TGTGCCAGCAGGACAGCGCAGGGGAATCAGCCCCAGCATTTT.

This chain joins TRBV30 and TRBJ1-1; weak D call: TRBD1 (6 bases). The CDR3 contains 17 residues. The germline gives CDR1 GTSNPN, CDR2 SVGIG (reference sequence). Between the trimmed V and J ends, which lost 0 bases and 8 bases, there was a span of 25 bases. CDR3 bases: TGTGCCTGGAGTGTTTCAAGGACAGTTCTTGGGGATCGAGAAGCTTTCTTT. This codes for CAWSVSRTVLGDREAFF.

V usage is TRBV5-1 and J usage is TRBJ1-2; 8 nucleotides match TRBD1. The germline V gene has CDR1 SGHRS and CDR2 YFSETQ. Trimming cost V 2 bases and J 8 bases; bases outside gene matches: 5. The CDR3 runs to 13 residues. The CDR3 region is CASSFEWDRGYTF. CDR3 DNA: TGCGCCAGCAGCTTCGAATGGGACAGGGGCTACACCTTC.

The genes are TRBV9 and TRBJ1-6, with no clear D. Trimming pared 4 bases from V and 7 bases from J, leaving 12 bases between. The CDR3 covers 14 residues. Per germline, CDR1 SGDLS and CDR2 YYNGEE. The CDR3 spells CASSLMGENSPLHF. The CDR3 nucleotides read TGTGCCAGCAGCCTCATGGGCGAAAATTCACCCCTCCACTTT.

This clone was found once. V and J are TRBV19 and TRBJ2-1; a weak D match, TRBD2 (5 bases). CDR3 length: 15 residues. Germline V gives CDR1 LNHDA, CDR2 SQIVND (reference sequence). V shed 0 bases and J shed 6 bases, with 12 bases lying between them. CDR3 nucleotide sequence: TGTGCCAGTAGTATAGACGGGAACGGTCCCAATGAGCAGTTCTTC. This translates into CASSIDGNGPNEQFF.

V usage is TRBV27 and J usage is TRBJ2-1; TRBD2 matches 8 bases. Trimming removed 3 bases from V and 7 bases from J; junction bases left unmatched: 8. This CDR3 is built from 15 residues. Germline CDR1 reads MNHEY; CDR2 reads SMNVEV (reference sequence). CDR3 bases: TGTGCCAGCAGTTTCTGGCGGGAGGCTCGAAATGAGCAGTTCTTC. It encodes CASSFWREARNEQFF.

The V call is TRBV6-4, the J call TRBJ1-1, with 11 nucleotides matching TRBD1. With V trimmed by 0 bases and J by 5 bases, 2 bases remained unmatched. CDR1 and CDR2 (germline): MRHNA, SNTAGT. The CDR3 length is 15 residues. CDR3 amino acids: CASSDSDRGQTEAFF. DNA for the CDR3: TGTGCCAGCAGTGACTCGGACAGGGGGCAAACTGAAGCTTTCTTT.

The rearrangement joins TRBV6-2 or TRBV6-3 to TRBJ1-5; D not resolved. Trimming stripped 6 bases from V and 1 base from J, with 13 bases between. The CDR3 has 15 residues. Germline lookup yields CDR1 MNHEY and CDR2 SVGEGT. The CDR3 sequence: CASSPRGASNQPQHF. The CDR3 DNA sequence: TGTGCCAGCAGCCCGCGGGGAGCCAGCAATCAGCCCCAGCATTTT.

CDR3 in amino acids: CASRPGGGYEQYF. The CDR3 nucleotides read TGTGCCAGCAGACCCGGGGGGGGCTACGAGCAGTACTTC. V and J are TRBV11-2 and TRBJ2-7; 8 nucleotides agree with TRBD2. CDR1 and CDR2 from the germline V gene are SGHAT and FQNNGV. The CDR3 extends over 13 amino acids. V trimming: 6 bases; J trimming: 3 bases; junction bases outside the gene matches: 4.

This rearrangement joins TRBV6-5 to TRBJ2-2; 8 nucleotides align to TRBD1. Germline V lookup: CDR1 MNHEY, CDR2 SVGAGI. V lost 5 bases and J lost 4; bases outside the gene matches: 3. This CDR3 has 14 amino acids. The CDR3 spells CASSRTGLTGELFF. The CDR3 nucleotides read TGTGCCAGCAGTCGGACAGGGCTCACCGGGGAGCTGTTTTTT.

The rearrangement links TRBV5-4 to TRBJ2-1, with D possibly TRBD1 on 5 matching bases. This CDR3 has 13 residues. The germline V gene encodes CDR1 SGHNT and CDR2 YYREEE (reference sequence). Trimming cost V 4 bases and J 4 bases, with 9 bases left between them. The CDR3 DNA follows: TGTGCCAGCAGCAACAGGATATACAATGAGCAGTTCTTC. Amino acid sequence: CASSNRIYNEQFF.

This clone was recorded a few times. V usage is TRBV19 and J usage is TRBJ1-2; maybe TRBD1 (6 bases). Germline values: CDR1 LNHDA, CDR2 SQIVND (reference sequence). Trimming stripped 3 bases from V and 5 bases from J, with 13 bases between. The CDR3 has 14 residues. The CDR3 DNA is TGTGCCAGTAGTATTCAGGGGATTCATTATGGCTACACCTTC. Protein: CASSIQGIHYGYTF.

The chain recombines TRBV5-1 with TRBJ2-7, with TRBD1 identical over 7 bases. The CDR3 sequence is 13 residues long. Germline loops: CDR1 SGHRS, CDR2 YFSETQ. V shed 4 bases, J shed 2 bases, and the junction held 3 bases outside the gene matches. As DNA, the CDR3 is TGCGCCAGCAGCGCGACAGGGACCTACGAGCAGTACTTC. As protein: CASSATGTYEQYF.

V is TRBV2 and J is TRBJ2-1; the match to TRBD1 covers 8 bases. The CDR3 totals 13 residues. V was pared by 10 bases and J by 6 bases, with 8 bases of the junction left unmatched. Per the germline V gene, CDR1 is SNHLY and CDR2 is FYNNEI. The CDR3 protein is CATQPDRVNEQFF. The CDR3 coding sequence is TGTGCCACCCAGCCGGACAGGGTCAATGAGCAGTTCTTC.

This clone was recorded a few times. The chain uses TRBV4-1 and TRBJ1-4, with 8 bases matching TRBD1. V lost 4 bases and J lost 7; bases outside the gene matches: 5. This CDR3 is 14 amino acids long. CDR1 is MGHRA, CDR2 YSYEKL, per germline. The CDR3 sequence is CASSLQGGGEKLFF. CDR3 nucleotides: TGCGCCAGCAGCCTACAGGGGGGGGGTGAAAAACTGTTTTTT.

This sequence joins TRBV10-3 and TRBJ2-2; the match to TRBD1 covers 8 bases. The CDR3 totals 14 residues. CDR1 and CDR2 (germline): ENHRY, SYGVKD. The J segment lost 6 bases and the V segment lost 7 bases, leaving 7 bases of the junction unmatched. The CDR3 is CAIKVTGEAGELFF. DNA for the CDR3: TGTGCCATCAAGGTGACAGGGGAGGCCGGGGAGCTGTTTTTT.